The rows below give T cell receptor beta chains drawn from one sample of a study of blood T cells in healthy people across ages. MiXCR was run by TCRdb on the 5' RACE reads, yielding one entry per CDR3 protein. This table holds roughly 1,800,000 distinct CDR3 sequences, about 50% found once. The sample comprised blood. Receptors were obtained from a woman aged 40 to 50 in good health. CDR3s include the opening cysteine and the closing phenylalanine or tryptophan. D genes are given only for firm matches. Only part of the rows carry a size: once, few, many, or a class if the clone is expanded.

D gene	clone size	CDR3 length	V gene	J gene	CDR3 protein	CDR3 DNA
TRBD1	few	17	TRBV6-1	TRBJ2-7	CASSRRTGGAERYEQYF	TGTGCCAGCAGTAGGAGGACAGGGGGCGCAGAGCGCTACGAGCAGTACTTC
TRBD1	.	17	TRBV6-5	TRBJ1-1	CASSYARAGGLGTEAFF	TGTGCCAGCAGTTACGCAAGAGCAGGGGGTCTAGGCACTGAAGCTTTCTTT
TRBD2	few	15	TRBV5-1	TRBJ2-1	CASSLLGAGVNEQFF	TGCGCCAGCAGCTTGTTAGGGGCGGGGGTCAATGAGCAGTTCTTC
.	.	13	TRBV6-5	TRBJ2-7	CASSEGGTKHQYF	TGCGCCAGCAGTGAGGGGGGAACGAAGCATCAGTACTTC
.	once	16	TRBV11-1	TRBJ2-1	CASSFRLGLASNEQFF	TGTGCCAGCAGCTTTCGGTTGGGCCTAGCCTCCAATGAGCAGTTCTTC
.	.	14	TRBV28	TRBJ1-4	CASREAQIGEKLFF	TGTGCCAGCAGGGAGGCACAGATTGGTGAAAAACTGTTTTTT
.	many	13	TRBV6-2/TRBV6-3	TRBJ2-5	CASSTGGRETQYF	TGTGCCAGCAGTACAGGAGGTCGGGAGACCCAGTACTTC
.	few	14	TRBV28	TRBJ1-4	CASSPDSYNEKLFF	TGTGCCAGCAGCCCGGACAGCTATAATGAAAAACTGTTTTTT
TRBD1	.	13	TRBV20-1	TRBJ1-2	CSAPTGADYGYTF	TGCAGTGCCCCGACAGGGGCAGACTATGGCTACACCTTC
TRBD1	.	17	TRBV20-1	TRBJ1-6	CSARATGQGNYNSPLHF	TGCAGTGCTAGAGCGACGGGACAGGGGAACTATAATTCACCCCTCCACTTT
.	few	13	TRBV5-1	TRBJ2-7	CASSGGASYEQYF	TGCGCCAGCAGCGGGGGAGCATCCTACGAGCAGTACTTC
.	.	17	TRBV20-1	TRBJ2-7	CSARGMTRPSTTDEQYF	TGCAGTGCTAGAGGTATGACTAGGCCCTCGACTACTGACGAGCAGTACTTC
TRBD2	.	20	TRBV5-1	TRBJ2-7	CASSLGNSGGITISYNEQYF	TGCGCCAGCAGCTTGGGCAATAGCGGGGGTATTACAATTTCCTACAATGAGCAGTACTTC
TRBD2	.	13	TRBV7-2	TRBJ2-4	CASNPSGGNIQYF	TGTGCCAGCAACCCCTCCGGGGGGAACATTCAGTACTTC
TRBD1	.	14	TRBV10-3	TRBJ2-5	CAIAGQGQQETQYF	TGTGCCATCGCTGGACAGGGACAGCAAGAGACCCAGTACTTC
.	.	15	TRBV9	TRBJ2-3	CASSLQGGTPDTQYF	TGTGCCAGCAGCCTACAGGGGGGGACCCCAGATACGCAGTATTTT
.	.	15	TRBV20-1	TRBJ2-5	CSARSWDPPGETQYF	TGCAGTGCTAGATCCTGGGACCCGCCGGGAGAGACCCAGTACTTC
.	.	13	TRBV2	TRBJ1-5	CASSADFTQPQHF	TGTGCCAGCAGTGCGGATTTTACCCAGCCCCAGCATTTT
TRBD1	.	13	TRBV29-1	TRBJ2-5	CSVPDRVGETQYF	TGCAGCGTCCCCGACAGGGTAGGAGAGACCCAGTACTTC
.	.	15	TRBV7-6	TRBJ1-6	CASSSPDGISSPLHF	TGTGCCAGCAGCTCACCGGACGGCATTTCTTCACCCCTCCACTTT
.	few	14	TRBV5-1	TRBJ2-7	CASSLFQFDDEQYF	TGCGCCAGCAGCTTGTTTCAGTTCGACGACGAGCAGTACTTC
TRBD2	few	14	TRBV6-2/TRBV6-3	TRBJ2-5	CASGNSGGVETQYF	TGTGCCAGCGGGAATAGCGGGGGTGTAGAGACCCAGTACTTC
.	.	16	TRBV7-2	TRBJ2-5	CASSSDGAYPHNEQYF	TGTGCCAGCAGCTCCGACGGGGCCTACCCCCACAATGAGCAGTACTTC
TRBD2	.	15	TRBV11-2	TRBJ2-4	CASSLAGLAGGEQYF	TGTGCCAGCAGCTTAGCCGGGCTAGCGGGCGGTGAGCAGTACTTC
.	.	17	TRBV20-1	TRBJ2-7	CSARRGESNRFSYEQYF	TGCAGTGCTAGAAGGGGGGAATCAAACAGGTTCTCCTACGAGCAGTACTTC
.	.	13	TRBV9	TRBJ1-5	CASSVEGLQPQHF	TGTGCCAGCAGCGTAGAAGGTCTTCAGCCCCAGCATTTT
TRBD1	few	15	TRBV6-5	TRBJ1-2	CASSPNRDRVYGYTF	TGTGCCAGCAGCCCTAATAGGGACAGGGTCTATGGCTACACCTTC
.	.	16	TRBV5-1	TRBJ2-6	CASSPSSGSGANVLTF	TGCGCCAGCAGCCCCTCGAGCGGCTCTGGGGCCAACGTCCTGACTTTC
.	few	10	TRBV6-6	TRBJ2-1	CATEGLEQFF	TGTGCCACGGAGGGGCTTGAGCAGTTCTTC
TRBD2	.	15	TRBV27	TRBJ2-5	CASTIRAGRQETQYF	TGTGCCAGCACCATTAGAGCGGGGAGACAAGAGACCCAGTACTTC
TRBD1	.	14	TRBV20-1	TRBJ1-2	CSAPADRASYGYTF	TGCAGTGCTCCCGCTGACAGGGCGAGCTATGGCTACACCTTC
.	.	14	TRBV4-3	TRBJ1-2	CASSQDTRSGGYTF	TGCGCCAGCAGCCAAGATACCCGGTCGGGAGGCTACACCTTC
.	few	16	TRBV4-2	TRBJ2-3	CASSQAQGSSTDTQYF	TGTGCCAGCAGCCAGGCTCAGGGGTCCAGCACAGATACGCAGTATTTT
TRBD1	few	13	TRBV10-3	TRBJ2-5	CAIRGQGKREQYF	TGTGCCATCAGGGGACAGGGGAAGCGGGAGCAGTACTTC
TRBD2	.	14	TRBV6-2/TRBV6-3	TRBJ2-7	CASIPSGSSYEQYF	TGTGCCAGCATCCCTAGCGGGTCCTCCTACGAGCAGTACTTC
.	.	17	TRBV28	TRBJ1-6	CASSFVFQGRRNSPLHF	TGTGCCAGCAGTTTCGTTTTCCAGGGAAGGCGTAATTCACCCCTCCACTTT
.	.	14	TRBV6-6	TRBJ2-5	CASSYSSELGTQYF	TGTGCCAGCAGTTACTCGTCCGAATTGGGGACCCAGTACTTC